Here is one T cell receptor beta chain with its context. These data originate in a study of blood T cell repertoires in COVID-19. Study context: Samples came from the United States, Italy and Spain, spanning acute and convalescent COVID-19.

Per the study methods: Reference gene primer amplification gave nucleated cell count estimates. The assay was immunoSEQ multiplex PCR, and TCRdb's table has in-frame clones only and misses some. V, J and clone size derive from that table, while D and trimming were established from the DNA sequence. The data contain roughly 300,000 clones, around 89% of them singletons. V was trimmed by 7 bases and J by 2 bases, leaving 11 bases between them. The CDR3 totals 13 residues. This rearrangement joins TRBV12-3 or TRBV12-4 to TRBJ1-2; D ambiguous. This receptor was identified in a man aged 18 to 29 who had recovered from COVID-19. The sample consisted of peripheral blood. The CDR3 sequence is CASTTSGNYGYTF. CDR3 bases: TGTGCCAGCACCACCAGCGGCAACTATGGCTACACCTTC.